The 9 T cell receptor beta chains below all came from one sample that was sequenced in a study of CD4+ T cells in melanoma. Assay: immunoSEQ multiplex PCR; the TCRdb copy retains only in-frame clones and omits some. The table records about 10,000 clones, over 55% of them present only once. Source material: cells from a culture (not recorded whether cultured in vitro). Receptor source: a human donor with melanoma.

CDR3 residues: CASRSGLAGGYEQFF. The CDR3 DNA is TGTGCCAGCAGGTCCGGACTAGCGGGGGGGTATGAGCAGTTCTTC. The chain links TRBV2 to TRBJ2-1, with 15 nucleotides matching TRBD2. Germline V CDR1 and CDR2: SNHLY, FYNNEI. This CDR3 has 15 amino acids. Trimming removed 6 bases from V and 8 bases from J; junction bases left unmatched: 5.

CDR3 DNA sequence: TGTGCCAGCAGCTTGATATCCCCTAATGAAAAACTGTTTTTT. It codes for CASSLISPNEKLFF. The rearrangement uses TRBV7-9 and TRBJ1-4; D remains unclear. The CDR3 is made up of 14 amino acids. Trimming removed 3 bases at V and 3 bases at J, with 8 bases between. Germline V gene data show CDR1 as SEHNR and CDR2 as FQNEAQ (reference sequence).

V gene TRBV18 combines with J gene TRBJ2-7; no reliable D call. V lost 4 bases and J 2 bases, leaving 15 bases between the germline ends. CDR1 KGHSH and CDR2 LQKENI come from the germline V gene. CDR3 length equals 15 residues. The CDR3 loop is CASSRSGIPPYEQYF. The CDR3 bases are TGTGCCAGCTCACGGTCAGGTATCCCGCCCTACGAGCAGTACTTC.

The V and J genes are TRBV18 and TRBJ2-3, with D unclear. The germline gives CDR1 KGHSH, CDR2 LQKENI. V shed 5 bases and J shed 2 bases, with 8 bases lying between them. The CDR3 spans 13 residues. The CDR3 nucleotides read TGTGCCAGCTCATTGGGAAACACAGATACGCAGTATTTT. Protein product: CASSLGNTDTQYF.

This chain links TRBV6-5 with TRBJ1-2, with D maybe TRBD1 (5 bases). The CDR3 has 14 residues. Germline assignment: CDR1 MNHEY and CDR2 SVGAGI. Trimming took 7 bases from V and 1 from J, leaving 13 bases between them. CDR3 protein: CASIAGGGNYGYTF. DNA of the CDR3: TGTGCCAGCATCGCGGGGGGGGGTAACTATGGCTACACCTTC.

The chain carries TRBV6-5 and TRBJ2-7; 15 bases are a match to TRBD2. V gave up 10 bases and J gave up 2 bases; unmatched junction bases: 6. CDR1 and CDR2 from the germline V gene are MNHEY and SVGAGI. This CDR3 has 15 amino acids. CDR3 sequence (DNA): TGTGCCACCAAGAGGACTAGCGGGGGGGCCTACGAGCAGTACTTC. It codes for CATKRTSGGAYEQYF.

This chain links TRBV2 with TRBJ1-2; tentative D call: TRBD1 (5 bases). Trimming removed 2 bases from V and 2 bases from J, with 18 bases in between. The CDR3 has 17 amino acids. Germline V gene lookup returns CDR1 SNHLY and CDR2 FYNNEI. CDR3 in amino acids: CASSEMGFFRGNYGYTF. DNA of the CDR3: TGTGCCAGCAGTGAAATGGGTTTTTTTAGGGGAAACTATGGCTACACCTTC. Supplemented by reference TRBV2 and TRBJ1-2, the full variable domain reads EPEVTQTPSHQVTQMGQEVILRCVPISNHLYFYWYRQILGQKVEFLVSFYNNEISEKSEIFDDQFSVERPDGSNFTLKIRSTKLEDSAMYFCASSEMGFFRGNYGYTFGSGTRLTVV.

This chain joins TRBV6-5 and TRBJ1-2, with 9 bases identical to TRBD1. The CDR3 consists of 15 residues. CDR1 and CDR2 (germline): MNHEY, SVGAGI. Trimming took 6 bases from V and 4 from J; bases not matched to a gene: 9. CDR3 amino acids: CASSPYGQGSYGYTF. The CDR3 nucleotides read TGTGCCAGCAGCCCTTATGGACAGGGGAGCTATGGCTACACCTTC.

This chain links TRBV21-1 with TRBJ2-2; TRBD2, the table's D call, was not compared with the DNA. TRBV21-1 is a pseudogene segment. The CDR3 length is 18 residues. As DNA, the CDR3 is TGTGCCAGCAGAGAGTTTAACGGGGTAGAGCGGAGGACCGGGGAGCTGTTTTTT. Amino acid sequence: CASREFNGVERRTGELFF.